The 11 T cell receptor beta chains listed next were all sequenced from one sample in a study of blood T cell repertoires in COVID-19 (dated by TCRdb to the early 2020s). The method behind the library was the immunoSEQ multiplex PCR assay. Sourced from immuneACCESS, this table was stored by TCRdb with only in-frame sequences that have V and J called. A share of the clones is absent; for the studies checked, an unresolved V gene accounts for under half, and the remainder has no known explanation. This sample lists roughly 190,000 clones; 85% to 90% were detected once. The ten biggest clones cover more than 6.5% of the sample. The specimen was peripheral blood. The receptors stem from a woman older than 75 in a cohort sampled during active or convalescent COVID-19.

This rearrangement joins TRBV6-5 to TRBJ1-5, with 9 bases matching TRBD1. V was pared by 4 bases and J by 6 bases, with 4 bases of the junction left unmatched. The CDR3 is made up of 14 amino acids. Germline values: CDR1 MNHEY, CDR2 SVGAGI. The chain's CDR3 is CASSWGQGAQPQHF. DNA for the CDR3: TGTGCCAGCAGTTGGGGACAGGGCGCTCAGCCCCAGCATTTT.

V gene TRBV10-2 combines with J gene TRBJ2-7; TRBD2 aligns across 11 bases. Germline V gene sequence: CDR1 WSHSY, CDR2 SAAADI. The V gene end was trimmed by 6 bases and the J gene end by 0 bases; junction bases not matched to a gene: 7. The CDR3 is made up of 16 amino acids. DNA for the CDR3: TGCGCCAGCAGACGACTAGCGGGGCACAGCTCCTACGAGCAGTACTTC. It codes for CASRRLAGHSSYEQYF.

V gene TRBV24-1 combines with J gene TRBJ2-1, with 14 bases matching TRBD2. J lost 8 bases, V lost 3 bases, and 8 bases had no gene match. Per germline, CDR1 KGHDR and CDR2 SFDVKD. The length of the CDR3 is 17 residues. The CDR3 sequence is CATSDDKGLAGAYEQFF. CDR3 nucleotides: TGTGCCACCAGTGATGATAAGGGACTAGCGGGAGCATATGAGCAGTTCTTC.

The V gene is TRBV3-1 (or the pseudogene TRBV3-2), the J gene TRBJ2-7, with 8 bases matching TRBD1. V lost 0 bases to trimming and J lost 6 bases; unmatched junction nucleotides: 4. Per the germline V gene, CDR1 is LGHDT and CDR2 is YNNKEL (reference sequence). There are 14 residues in the CDR3. CDR3 sequence (DNA): TGTGCCAGCAGCCAAGACGCAGGGGGCTCCGAGCAGTACTTC. Residues: CASSQDAGGSEQYF.

The J gene is TRBJ2-3, the V gene TRBV29-1; 8 bases line up with TRBD2. The CDR3 is made up of 12 amino acids. V dropped 7 bases and J dropped 5; count of bases not matched to a gene: 5. CDR1 SQVTM and CDR2 ANQGSEA come from the germline V gene. The CDR3 DNA is TGCAGCGGGGAGCGGGGGCGAGATACGCAGTATTTT. Amino acid sequence: CSGERGRDTQYF.

This chain links TRBV18 with TRBJ1-3, with D tentatively TRBD1 (5 bases). This CDR3 is built from 17 residues. In germline, CDR1 is KGHSH, CDR2 LQKENI. The V gene lost 0 bases and the J gene lost 0 bases, with 12 bases spanning the gap. This chain's CDR3 is CASSPPTQALSGNTIYF. In DNA, the CDR3 is TGTGCCAGCTCACCACCGACACAGGCCCTCTCTGGAAACACCATATATTTT. Using reference TRBV18 and TRBJ1-3 for the parts outside the CDR3, the full variable domain is NAGVMQNPRHLVRRRGQEARLRCSPMKGHSHVYWYRQLPEEGLKFMVYLQKENIIDESGMPKERFSAEFPKEGPSILRIQQVVRGDSAAYFCASSPPTQALSGNTIYFGEGSWLTVV.

This sequence joins TRBV24-1 and TRBJ2-5; 12 positions agree with TRBD2. The CDR3 runs to 17 residues. V was pared by 3 bases and J by 6 bases, with 10 bases of the junction left unmatched. CDR1 KGHDR and CDR2 SFDVKD come from the germline V gene. Here the CDR3 DNA reads TGTGCCACCAGTGATCCGAACCTAGCGGGAGGGCTACAGACCCAGTACTTC. Protein product: CATSDPNLAGGLQTQYF.

V usage is TRBV5-5 and J usage is TRBJ1-2; 7 positions match TRBD1. The CDR3 totals 14 residues. CDR1 is SGHKS, CDR2 YYEKEE, per germline (reference sequence). Losses at the gene ends were 0 bases for V and 8 bases for J; bases not matched to a gene: 7. CDR3 DNA: TGTGCCAGCAGCTTGGCAACAGGGGAACGCGGCTACACCTTC. Its protein product is CASSLATGERGYTF. Variable domain in full (rest from reference TRBV5-5 and TRBJ1-2): DAGVTQSPTHLIKTRGQQVTLRCSPISGHKSVSWYQQVLGQGPQFIFQYYEKEERGRGNFPDRFSARQFPNYSSELNVNALLLGDSALYLCASSLATGERGYTFGSGTRLTVV.

The chain uses TRBV4-1 and TRBJ2-1; no clear D gene. The CDR3 is made up of 14 amino acids. Trimming shortened V by 1 base and J by 3 bases, and 7 bases separated the two germline ends. Germline lookup yields CDR1 MGHRA and CDR2 YSYEKL. CDR3 coding DNA: TGCGCCAGCAGCCAAGGAGGTGGCTACAATGAGCAGTTCTTC. It codes for CASSQGGGYNEQFF.

This rearrangement joins TRBV6-2 or TRBV6-3 to TRBJ2-4; possible D gene TRBD2, 5 bases. This CDR3 comprises 15 residues. The germline V gene has CDR1 MNHEY and CDR2 SVGEGT. The V end lost 5 bases, the J end lost 8 bases, and 19 bases lay between the germline ends. CDR3 amino acids: CASSKNERGWDIQYF. The CDR3 region has the DNA TGTGCCAGCAGTAAAAACGAACGGGGATGGGACATTCAGTACTTC.

This sequence joins TRBV7-9 and TRBJ1-1, with a possible D match to TRBD1 (6 bases). Trimming cost V 6 bases and J 3 bases, with 14 bases left between them. This CDR3 is 14 amino acids long. Germline loops: CDR1 SEHNR, CDR2 FQNEAQ (reference sequence). CDR3 nucleotide sequence: TGTGCCAGCAGGCGTAACAGGGCGGACACTGAAGCTTTCTTT. Translating it yields CASRRNRADTEAFF.